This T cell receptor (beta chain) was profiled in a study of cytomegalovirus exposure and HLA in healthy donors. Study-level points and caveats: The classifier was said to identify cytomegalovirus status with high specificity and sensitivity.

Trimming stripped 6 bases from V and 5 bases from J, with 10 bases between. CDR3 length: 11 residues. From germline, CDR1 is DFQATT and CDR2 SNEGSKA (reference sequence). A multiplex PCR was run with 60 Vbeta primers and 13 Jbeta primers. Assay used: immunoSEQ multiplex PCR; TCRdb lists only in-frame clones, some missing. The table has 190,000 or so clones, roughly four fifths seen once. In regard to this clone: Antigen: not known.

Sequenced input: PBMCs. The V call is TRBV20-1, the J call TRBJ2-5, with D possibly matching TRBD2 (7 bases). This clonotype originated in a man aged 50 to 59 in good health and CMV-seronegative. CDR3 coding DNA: TGCAGTGCCGAGGGGGGGGAGACCCAGTACTTC. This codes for CSAEGGETQYF.